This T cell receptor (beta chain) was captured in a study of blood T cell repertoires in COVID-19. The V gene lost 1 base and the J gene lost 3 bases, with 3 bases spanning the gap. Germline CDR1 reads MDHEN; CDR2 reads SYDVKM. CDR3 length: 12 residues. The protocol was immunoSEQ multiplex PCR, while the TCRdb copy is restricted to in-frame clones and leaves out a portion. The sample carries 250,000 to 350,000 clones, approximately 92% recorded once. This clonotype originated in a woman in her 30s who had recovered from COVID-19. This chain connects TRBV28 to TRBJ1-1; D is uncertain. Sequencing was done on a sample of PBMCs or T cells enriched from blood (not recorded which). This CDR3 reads CASSLSDTEAFF. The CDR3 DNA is TGTGCCAGCAGTTTATCAGACACTGAAGCTTTCTTT.